This T cell receptor (beta chain) appears in the sequencing data of a study of blood T cell repertoires in COVID-19. Study-wide context: There were acute and convalescent COVID-19 samples, and they came from the United States, Italy and Spain. In each case, the material was cDNA or gDNA derived from T cells, B-cell-depleted T cells, or PBMCs.

Clinical histories supplied by participants themselves formed the basis of cohort assignment. Two negative PCRs, clearance, or symptom resolution were required of recovered Cohort 3 donors. The assay was immunoSEQ multiplex PCR, and TCRdb's table has in-frame clones only and misses some. The sample includes about 250,000 clones, 75% to 90% of them seen just once. This CDR3 comprises 11 residues. Deletions cut 5 bases from V and 4 bases from J, with 9 bases between. Germline CDR1 DFQATT, CDR2 SNEGSKA (reference sequence). The material sequenced was PBMCs or T cells enriched from blood (not recorded which). V is TRBV20-1 and J is TRBJ2-7; no reliable D call. The receptor's source is a woman between 18 and 29 years old who had recovered from COVID-19. The CDR3 loop is CSASHIYEQYF. DNA of the CDR3: TGCAGTGCTTCACATATTTACGAGCAGTACTTC.